This T cell receptor (beta chain) originates from a study of blood T cell repertoires in COVID-19. Study in general: Sites in the United States, Italy and Spain provided acute and convalescent COVID-19 samples. PBMCs, B-cell-depleted T cells, or T cells were the source of the cDNA or gDNA that made up the material.

Authors' data handling: Researchers report that nucleated cell counts were estimated from reference gene primer amplification. Data came from immunoSEQ multiplex PCR; TCRdb stores just in-frame clones and leaves some out. The V and J calls and clone size are taken from that table; D and trimming were inferred from the DNA. The sample holds around 330,000 clones, approximately 87% seen once. CDR3 size: 14 residues. CDR1 and CDR2 (germline): KGHSH, LQKENI. Trimming removed 5 bases at V and 6 bases at J, with 16 bases between. The clonotype comes from a woman aged 50 to 65 with active or convalescent COVID-19. Sequencing input: peripheral blood. This rearrangement joins TRBV18 to TRBJ1-1; D is perhaps TRBD1 (5 bases). The CDR3 spells CASSATTQGAEAFF. CDR3 sequence (DNA): TGTGCCAGCTCAGCAACGACTCAGGGTGCTGAAGCTTTCTTT.